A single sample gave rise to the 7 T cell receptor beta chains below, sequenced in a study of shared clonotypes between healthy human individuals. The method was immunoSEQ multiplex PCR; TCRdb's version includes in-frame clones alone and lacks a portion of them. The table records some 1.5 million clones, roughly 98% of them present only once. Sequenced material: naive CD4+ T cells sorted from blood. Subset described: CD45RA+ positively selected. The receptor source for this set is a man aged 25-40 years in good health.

The chain's CDR3 is CASSFGGLTDTQYF. DNA for the CDR3: TGTGCCAGCAGCTTTGGTGGGCTTACAGATACGCAGTATTTT. V and J are TRBV7-3 and TRBJ2-3; D remains unclear. The CDR3 loop spans 14 amino acids. V dropped 3 bases and J dropped 3 bases, with 10 bases sitting between them. CDR1 is SGHTA, CDR2 FQGTGA, per germline.

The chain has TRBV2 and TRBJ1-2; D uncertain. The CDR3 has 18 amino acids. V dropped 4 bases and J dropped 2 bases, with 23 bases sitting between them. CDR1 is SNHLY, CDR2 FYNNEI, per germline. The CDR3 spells CASSGPGKLGPLNYGYTF. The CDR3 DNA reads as TGTGCCAGCAGTGGGCCTGGGAAGCTCGGACCTTTAAACTATGGCTACACCTTC.

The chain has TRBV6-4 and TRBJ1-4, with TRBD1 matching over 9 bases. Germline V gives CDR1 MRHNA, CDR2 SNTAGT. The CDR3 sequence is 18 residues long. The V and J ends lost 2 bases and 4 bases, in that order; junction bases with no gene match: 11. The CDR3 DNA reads TGTGCCAGCAGTGACCCACCCCACAGGGGGCGGGGTAATGAAAAACTGTTTTTT. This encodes CASSDPPHRGRGNEKLFF.

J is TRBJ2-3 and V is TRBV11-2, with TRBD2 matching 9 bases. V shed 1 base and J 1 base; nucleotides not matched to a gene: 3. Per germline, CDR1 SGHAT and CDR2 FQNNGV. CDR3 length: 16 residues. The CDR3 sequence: CASSLVVAGGTDTQYF. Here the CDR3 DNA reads TGTGCCAGCAGCTTAGTGGTAGCGGGAGGCACAGATACGCAGTATTTT. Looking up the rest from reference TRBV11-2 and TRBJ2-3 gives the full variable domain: EAGVAQSPRYKIIEKRQSVAFWCNPISGHATLYWYQQILGQGPKLLIQFQNNGVVDDSQLPKDRFSAERLKGVDSTLKIQPAKLEDSAVYLCASSLVVAGGTDTQYFGPGTRLTVL.

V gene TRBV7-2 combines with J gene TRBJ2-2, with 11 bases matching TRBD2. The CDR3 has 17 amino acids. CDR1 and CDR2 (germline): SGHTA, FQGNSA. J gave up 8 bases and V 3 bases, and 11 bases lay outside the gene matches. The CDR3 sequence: CASSFLILAGVGGELFF. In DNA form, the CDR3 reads TGTGCCAGCAGCTTTTTAATACTAGCGGGAGTTGGTGGGGAGCTGTTTTTT.

In DNA, the CDR3 is TGCGCCAGCAGCTCGAAGCTGGGGACTGGGGCCAACGTCCTGACTTTC. Encoded protein: CASSSKLGTGANVLTF. This chain links TRBV5-1 with TRBJ2-6; D unresolved. The ends were cut back, 3 bases at V and 2 bases at J, with 12 bases in the middle. This CDR3 has 16 amino acids. Germline CDR1 is SGHRS and CDR2 is YFSETQ.

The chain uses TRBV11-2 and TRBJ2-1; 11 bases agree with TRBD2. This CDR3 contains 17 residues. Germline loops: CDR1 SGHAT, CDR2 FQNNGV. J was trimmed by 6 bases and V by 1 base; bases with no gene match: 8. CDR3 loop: CASSLATSGNLRNEQFF. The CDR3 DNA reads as TGTGCCAGCAGCTTAGCGACTAGCGGGAATCTGCGCAATGAGCAGTTCTTC.